The sequence of this T cell receptor (beta chain) was determined in a study of T cell repertoires in cytomegalovirus infection (dated by TCRdb to between 2018 and 2020). For the study in its entirety: The peptide stimulations were aimed at well-studied HLA-B-restricted epitopes as well as recently identified HLA-C-restricted CMV epitopes, whose presentation resists viral immunomodulation. Donor HLA type was relevant to the analysis, because carriage of CMV infection together with the matching HLA type was indicated by public TCR beta signatures. What the study reported, not specific to this receptor: In both this cohort and an independent cohort of several hundred donors, the cumulative frequency of public TCR beta family members distinguished carriers of CMV infection plus the relevant HLA type. In the ex vivo response, HLA-C-restricted CMV-specific TCR beta clonotypes were dominant, and in two of eight donors the single most frequent clonotype came from this HLA-C-restricted group.

Between the V and J ends, shortened by 2 bases and 2 bases respectively, the junction contains 17 bases. The CDR3 goes from the cysteine to the phenylalanine over 17 residues. Left in the record is the CDR3 DNA by itself, 51 bases read in frame from the first base. The CDR1 and CDR2 encoded by the germline V gene are MNHEY and SVGEGT. The treatment or condition label for this specimen denotes: in vitro stimulation with specific CMV peptide epitopes to enrich CMV-specific T cells. Data came from an Illumina HiSeq 1500. TCRdb itself trimmed the public reads at Q25 with fastp, ran MiXCR and retained productive beta chains. Entries that share a CDR3 protein sequence are merged under the most common genes and DNA. For this sample the table gives 700,000 to 950,000 distinct CDR3 sequences, of which approximately 32% were detected only once. Around an eighth of the sample goes to the ten largest clones. A remark on this clonotype: Its antigen is unknown. No much larger clone is present one base from it, and per-base qualities are unavailable.

This clonotype was obtained from a human donor in good health (CMV status not recorded). Some clones in this sample may be carry-over from other donors' samples. Sequencing used cultured CD8+ T cells from PBMCs, obtained from culture after CMV antigen stimulation. The rearrangement combines TRBV6-2 or TRBV6-3 with TRBJ2-3, and TRBD2 may be the D gene, going by 5 matching bases. This receptor carries the CDR3 CASSYTPRTSNTDTQYF. The nucleotide sequence reads as follows: TGTGCCAGCAGTTACACCCCCAGGACTTCGAACACAGATACGCAGTATTTT.